Shown below are 27 T cell receptor beta chains from a single sample sequenced in a study of shared clonotypes between healthy human individuals. TCRdb's copy holds only in-frame clones and misses some; the assay was immunoSEQ multiplex PCR. The sample holds some 1,900,000 clones, about 95% seen once. Selected positively for CCR7 and CD45RO-negative, naive CD8 cells excluded terminally differentiated effector memory CD45RA+ cells. The sample comprised naive CD8+ T cells sorted from blood. These receptor sequences come from a man in his late teens or twenties in good health.

V and J are TRBV11-2 and TRBJ1-4; 7 bases agree with TRBD1. The J segment lost 6 bases and the V segment lost 4 bases, leaving 8 bases of the junction unmatched. This CDR3 spans 15 amino acids. Germline V gives CDR1 SGHAT, CDR2 FQNNGV. CDR3 sequence reads: CASSSWTGEDEKLFF. The DNA of the CDR3 is TGTGCCAGCAGCTCCTGGACAGGAGAGGATGAAAAACTGTTTTTT. Variable domain in full (rest from reference TRBV11-2 and TRBJ1-4): EAGVAQSPRYKIIEKRQSVAFWCNPISGHATLYWYQQILGQGPKLLIQFQNNGVVDDSQLPKDRFSAERLKGVDSTLKIQPAKLEDSAVYLCASSSWTGEDEKLFFGSGTQLSVL.

This chain joins TRBV27 and TRBJ1-2, with unresolved D. Deletions cut 6 bases from V and 0 bases from J, with 11 bases between. The germline CDR1 and CDR2 sequences are MNHEY and SMNVEV (reference sequence). The CDR3 runs 14 residues. Here the CDR3 reads CASRSRMANYGYTF. The CDR3 bases are TGTGCCAGCAGGAGCAGGATGGCTAACTATGGCTACACCTTC.

This chain links TRBV4-1 with TRBJ1-1; maybe TRBD1 (6 bases). Per germline, CDR1 MGHRA and CDR2 YSYEKL. V was cut by 0 bases and J by 7 bases, with 15 bases left in between. CDR3 length: 15 residues. The CDR3 spells CASSQDEGGEGEAFF. CDR3 coding DNA: TGCGCCAGCAGCCAAGACGAGGGGGGTGAGGGTGAAGCTTTCTTT.

The chain is built from TRBV6-5 and TRBJ2-2; no definite D call. Germline lookup yields CDR1 MNHEY and CDR2 SVGAGI. The CDR3 is 15 residues long. The V and J ends lost 8 bases and 1 base respectively, with 14 bases between them. This chain's CDR3 is CASGLPGRNTGELFF. The CDR3 DNA follows: TGTGCCAGCGGTCTACCTGGAAGGAACACCGGGGAGCTGTTTTTT.

V gene TRBV6-5 combines with J gene TRBJ2-1; D may correspond to TRBD1 or TRBD2 (5 bases each). Germline CDR1 is MNHEY and CDR2 is SVGAGI. Between the trimmed V and J ends, which lost 2 bases and 9 bases, there was a span of 11 bases. This CDR3 has 13 amino acids. The CDR3 loop reads CASSYGGRFEQFF. In nucleotides, the CDR3 is TGTGCCAGCAGTTACGGGGGACGGTTTGAGCAGTTCTTC.

This clone appeared a few times. This specimen includes other DNA sequences encoding the same CDR3. The rearrangement links TRBV29-1 to TRBJ2-3, with D perhaps being TRBD1 or TRBD2 (5 bases each). From germline, CDR1 is SQVTM and CDR2 ANQGSEA. The CDR3 is 13 residues long. Trimming removed 1 base from V and 0 bases from J, with 5 bases in between. The CDR3 DNA sequence: TGCAGCGTTGAAGGGGACAGCACAGATACGCAGTATTTT. The encoded protein is CSVEGDSTDTQYF.

This clone was seen only once. J is TRBJ1-1 and V is TRBV7-9; 8 positions match TRBD1. Per the germline V gene, CDR1 is SEHNR and CDR2 is FQNEAQ (reference sequence). The V and J ends lost 2 bases and 7 bases, in that order; junction bases with no gene match: 9. The CDR3 is 15 amino acids. The CDR3 region is CASSLPQYRGDEAFF. The CDR3 region has the DNA TGTGCCAGCAGCTTACCACAGTACAGGGGGGATGAAGCTTTCTTT.

In regard to this clone: The sample has other DNA sequences that encode this CDR3 too. CDR3: CASSETFTYEQYF. CDR3 nucleotides: TGTGCCAGCAGTGAAACGTTCACCTACGAGCAGTACTTC. The genes are TRBV2 and TRBJ2-7; D is unclear. Germline values: CDR1 SNHLY, CDR2 FYNNEI. The CDR3 covers 13 residues. V was pared by 2 bases and J by 2 bases, with 7 bases between.

The rearrangement joins TRBV7-6 to TRBJ2-7; 7 bases are shared with TRBD1. From germline, CDR1 is SGHVS and CDR2 FNYEAQ. The CDR3 is made up of 15 amino acids. V lost 2 bases, J lost 7 bases, and 11 bases stayed unmatched. CDR3 region: CASSLSRDSVGEQYF. CDR3 in DNA: TGTGCCAGCAGCTTATCTCGGGACAGCGTAGGAGAGCAGTACTTC.

In the case of this clone: Other DNA sequences in the sample encode the same CDR3. The rearrangement uses TRBV5-6 and TRBJ2-7; D unresolved. The CDR3 length is 12 residues. Deletions cut 2 bases from V and 1 base from J, with 4 bases between. The germline CDR1 and CDR2 sequences are SGHDT and YYEEEE. This CDR3 reads CASSLLSYEQYF. DNA for the CDR3: TGTGCCAGCAGCTTACTATCCTACGAGCAGTACTTC.

This sequence joins TRBV27 and TRBJ1-2, with TRBD1 matching over 7 bases. The length of the CDR3 is 14 residues. CDR1 and CDR2 (germline): MNHEY, SMNVEV (reference sequence). With 2 bases clipped from V and 6 bases from J, the junction kept 6 bases outside the gene matches. The CDR3 DNA sequence: TGTGCCAGCAGTTTAAATTCAGGGGGAAATGGCTACACCTTC. Protein product: CASSLNSGGNGYTF.

A note on this clone: This sample also contains other DNA sequences that code for the same CDR3. This chain joins TRBV29-1 and TRBJ2-3; no clear D gene. The CDR3 consists of 14 residues. V lost 1 base, J lost 0 bases, and 8 bases lay in between. The germline CDR1 and CDR2 sequences are SQVTM and ANQGSEA. The CDR3 sequence: CSVEGVGSTDTQYF. The CDR3 DNA is TGCAGCGTTGAAGGGGTCGGGAGCACAGATACGCAGTATTTT.

On this clone itself: Other nucleotide sequences from this sample produce the same CDR3. The genes are TRBV9 and TRBJ1-2, with 9 positions matching TRBD1. Germline V gene sequence: CDR1 SGDLS, CDR2 YYNGEE. This CDR3 comprises 15 residues. Trimming cost V 0 bases and J 2 bases; bases outside gene matches: 2. CDR3 nucleotide sequence: TGTGCCAGCAGCGTAGACGGGACAGGGAACTATGGCTACACCTTC. It codes for CASSVDGTGNYGYTF.

The rearrangement joins TRBV4-3 to TRBJ2-1; D remains ambiguous. The CDR3 is made up of 15 amino acids. The V end was cut by 0 bases, the J end by 0 bases, with 6 bases between. CDR1 is LGHNA, CDR2 YSLEER, per germline. This CDR3 reads CASSQDQFSYNEQFF. The CDR3 nucleotides read TGCGCCAGCAGCCAAGACCAGTTCTCCTACAATGAGCAGTTCTTC.

Turning to this clone: Other DNA sequences from this sample encode an identical CDR3 as well. V is TRBV7-9 and J is TRBJ1-1, with D perhaps matching TRBD1 (6 bases). There are 13 residues in the CDR3. With 5 bases removed from V and 2 bases from J, the gap between germline ends came to 9 bases. The V gene's germline CDR1 is SEHNR and CDR2 FQNEAQ (reference sequence). The CDR3 nucleotides read TGTGCCAGCAGCCTCGGGACAAACACTGAAGCTTTCTTT. Translating gives CASSLGTNTEAFF.

The chain employs TRBV28 and TRBJ1-1; D ambiguous. Deletions cut 6 bases from V and 2 bases from J, with 16 bases between. This CDR3 spans 15 amino acids. Germline CDR1 MDHEN, CDR2 SYDVKM. The CDR3 DNA reads as TGTGCCAGCAGCCCCACGGACTTAGTAAACACTGAAGCTTTCTTT. Translation gives CASSPTDLVNTEAFF.

The chain joins TRBV27 to TRBJ2-7; TRBD1 matches at 7 bases. Germline loops: CDR1 MNHEY, CDR2 SMNVEV (reference sequence). The junction had 16 bases not matched to a gene; V was cut back by 5 bases and J by 3 bases. The CDR3 covers 17 residues. CDR3 region: CASSPSGGDRVDYEQYF. DNA of the CDR3: TGTGCCAGCAGTCCATCTGGGGGAGACAGGGTCGACTACGAGCAGTACTTC.

This chain uses TRBV7-8 with TRBJ2-7; possibly TRBD2 for D (6 bases). V shed 1 base and J shed 3 bases, with 19 bases lying between them. CDR1 and CDR2 (germline): SGHVS, FQNEAQ. The length of the CDR3 is 17 residues. CDR3 in DNA: TGTGCCAGCAGCTTAGGGTGGGTCGGGCAAGCGGGCTACGAGCAGTACTTC. It encodes CASSLGWVGQAGYEQYF.

In this sample, this clone turned up a few times. CDR3 region: CASSLVGTLGGELFF. In nucleotides, the CDR3 is TGTGCCAGCAGCTTAGTCGGGACTTTAGGCGGGGAGCTGTTTTTT. The genes are TRBV7-9 and TRBJ2-2, with D possibly matching TRBD2 (6 bases). Germline V gene lookup returns CDR1 SEHNR and CDR2 FQNEAQ (reference sequence). The CDR3 has 15 amino acids. Trimming pared 1 base from V and 7 bases from J, leaving 13 bases between.

The chain has TRBV5-1 and TRBJ2-2; 7 nucleotides agree with TRBD2. The CDR3 consists of 20 residues. Germline V gene sequence: CDR1 SGHRS, CDR2 YFSETQ. Trimming removed 0 bases from V and 3 bases from J; junction bases left unmatched: 17. The CDR3 loop reads CASSLALFRPTAGDTGELFF. The CDR3 DNA is TGCGCCAGCAGCTTGGCCCTTTTCAGGCCCACTGCGGGGGACACCGGGGAGCTGTTTTTT.

About this clone: Other DNA variants within this sample encode the same CDR3. The rearrangement links TRBV5-4 to TRBJ2-7; TRBD1 might be the D (5 bases). The CDR3 sequence is 15 residues long. Between the trimmed V and J ends, which lost 0 bases and 3 bases, there was a span of 13 bases. The germline V gene has CDR1 SGHNT and CDR2 YYREEE (reference sequence). The CDR3 coding sequence is TGTGCCAGCAGCTTGGGAAGGGGCGGAAGCTACGAGCAGTACTTC. Its translation is CASSLGRGGSYEQYF. Together with reference TRBV5-4 and TRBJ2-7, the CDR3 gives the full variable domain: ETGVTQSPTHLIKTRGQQVTLRCSSQSGHNTVSWYQQALGQGPQFIFQYYREEENGRGNFPPRFSGLQFPNYSSELNVNALELDDSALYLCASSLGRGGSYEQYFGPGTRLTVT.

The chain is built from TRBV4-1 and TRBJ1-2, with a tentative D call TRBD1 (6 bases). CDR1 is MGHRA and CDR2 is YSYEKL in the germline V gene. The CDR3 extends over 15 amino acids. V was cut by 4 bases and J by 5 bases, with 17 bases left in between. CDR3 residues: CASSPKVDSTYGYTF. In DNA form, the CDR3 reads TGCGCCAGCAGCCCCAAAGTGGACAGCACTTATGGCTACACCTTC.

The V gene is TRBV4-1, the J gene TRBJ1-3; 7 bases align to TRBD1. Unmatched junction bases numbered 10, after V lost 0 bases and J lost 5 bases. The CDR3 totals 17 residues. Germline V CDR1 and CDR2: MGHRA, YSYEKL. DNA for the CDR3: TGCGCCAGCAGCCAAGATCAACAGGCAGGGGGTCGAAACACCATATATTTT. It codes for CASSQDQQAGGRNTIYF.

The V gene is TRBV6-5, the J gene TRBJ2-5; possibly TRBD1 or TRBD2 for D (6 bases each). Germline CDR1 is MNHEY and CDR2 is SVGAGI. V lost 6 bases and J lost 7, with 18 bases in between. The CDR3 contains 14 residues. CDR3 coding DNA: TGTGCCAGCAGGGCGGGACACCCAGGAGGGACCCAGTACTTC. Amino acids: CASRAGHPGGTQYF.

This clone has only one observation. This chain joins TRBV10-1 and TRBJ2-3, with D possibly being TRBD2 (8 bases). Trimming left V 7 bases short and J 4 bases short, with 18 bases between. Looked up from germline, CDR1 is WNHNN and CDR2 is SYGVQD (reference sequence). The CDR3 runs to 15 residues. CDR3 sequence reads: CASTPGLGGPDTQYF. Written as DNA, the CDR3 is TGCGCCAGCACCCCGGGACTAGGGGGCCCAGATACGCAGTATTTT.

The chain recombines TRBV7-2 with TRBJ2-3, with a tentative D call TRBD1 (5 bases). The CDR3 extends over 14 amino acids. The germline gives CDR1 SGHTA, CDR2 FQGNSA. V lost 3 bases to trimming and J lost 3 bases, with 10 bases between them. This CDR3 is CASSFPPGTDTQYF. Here the CDR3 DNA reads TGTGCCAGCAGCTTCCCACCAGGGACAGATACGCAGTATTTT.

The genes are TRBV2 and TRBJ2-7; D might be TRBD1 or TRBD2, each matching 5 bases. Germline-derived CDR1 and CDR2 are SNHLY and FYNNEI. Deletions cut 5 bases from V and 2 bases from J, with 10 bases between. The CDR3 sequence is 13 residues long. The CDR3 coding sequence is TGTGCCAGCAGTCACGGGGCCCCCTACGAGCAGTACTTC. The encoded protein is CASSHGAPYEQYF.